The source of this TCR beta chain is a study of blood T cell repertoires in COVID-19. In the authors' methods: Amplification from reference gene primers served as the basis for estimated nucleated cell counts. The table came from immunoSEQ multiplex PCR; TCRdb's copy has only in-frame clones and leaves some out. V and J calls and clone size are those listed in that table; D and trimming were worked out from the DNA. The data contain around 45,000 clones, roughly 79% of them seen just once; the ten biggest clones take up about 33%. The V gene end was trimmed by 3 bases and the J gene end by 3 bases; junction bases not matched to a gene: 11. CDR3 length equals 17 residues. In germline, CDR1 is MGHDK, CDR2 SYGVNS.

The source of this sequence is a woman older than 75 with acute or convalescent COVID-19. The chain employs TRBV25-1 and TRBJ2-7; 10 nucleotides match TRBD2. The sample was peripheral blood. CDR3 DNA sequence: TGTGCCAGCAGTGATCCCTCCTGGACTAGCGGTGTCTACGAGCAGTACTTC. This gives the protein CASSDPSWTSGVYEQYF.